This T cell receptor (beta chain) is drawn from a study of cytomegalovirus exposure and HLA in healthy donors (dated by TCRdb to about 2017). In the study overall: According to an earlier analysis of a few hundred of the donors, about 179 million T cells yielded over 100 million unique TCR beta sequences and 276 Gb of sequence data. Roughly 300 gigabases of sequencing data and around 87 million unique TCR sequences were included in an early release covering several hundred HLA-typed donors. Among the roughly 400 genotyped donors, around 81% belonged to the genetic ancestry cluster associated with self-reported Caucasian donors. The study aimed to test whether signatures of past pathogen exposure could be identified by cataloging public T cell receptors. Using immunosequencing, the study profiled T cell repertoires from 550 to 750 subjects and related those repertoires to cytomegalovirus serostatus. In addition to the first cohort of roughly 670 subjects, a separate validation cohort of 120 different subjects was used. To predict cytomegalovirus infection status, the study combined high-throughput TCR immunosequencing, statistical association of individual TCRs with disease status, and machine learning. A later analysis re-examined previously published TCR beta repertoires from roughly 720 donors and added high-resolution HLA genotyping to investigate patterns of TCR occurrence. In the later analysis, no new phenotypic data were used to find candidate immune exposures; instead, reliance was placed on TCR beta sequences and their occurrence across donors. To decide whether each TCR beta V gene segment behaved as functional or pseudogenic, an earlier analysis of fewer than 750 of the donors relied on high-throughput TCR beta sequencing. Donor age, sex, ethnicity and CMV serostatus were compiled alongside the repertoire data. A later genetic analysis used genome-wide SNP genotypes for about three fifths of the 666 donors, treating that subset as a discovery cohort. All discovery cohort repertoires had been generated using a single sequencing platform. Both class I and class II loci were covered by HLA typing, at four-digit resolution. The number of donors typed differed by locus, with roughly 629-640 for A, B, C, DRB1 and DQB1, over 500 for DQA1, approximately 570 for DPA1, and some 440 for DPB1. About 5 DR-DQ haplotypes were handled as single units for association and clustering, since linkage in the cohort was strong. On average, over 200,000 unique TCR beta nucleotide sequences were sequenced per donor among fewer than 500 genotyped donors of the cohort, with 15% to 20% of those sequences being non-productive. The investigation overall reported the following: The authors suggested that the approach could potentially be extended to other disease states and immunological phenotypes. Compared with the approximately 710-donor mean, donors in an Asian-associated ancestry cluster had fewer N-insertions in productive TCRs, according to a later genetic analysis. Strong co-occurrence of HLA alleles, especially DR and DQ, made assigning TCR associations to individual alleles difficult. The cohort was sequenced for TCR beta chains only, and without alpha or paired-chain data the features that could be detected were limited. Some IMGT-functional V segments, including TRBV6-2 and TRBV6-3, could not be distinguished by the 87-base-pair reads and were therefore excluded. In a later analysis, the rate of TCR association differed among HLA loci, with DRB1 alleles having the most associated TCRs and HLA-C alleles having the fewest. In a later analysis, most CMV-associated TCR beta chains were found to appear HLA-restricted, with HLA associations seemingly driven largely by CMV exposure. A further reported finding was that TCR beta sequences accurately predicted the HLA-A and HLA-B alleles for most subjects in the first cohort. A later analysis reported that several top co-occurrence clusters appeared linked to parvovirus B19, influenza, CMV and Epstein-Barr virus. Linkage disequilibrium might explain the correlated functional status among segregating V segments, but an unknown experimental factor could not be excluded. A cluster of highly shared sequence variants was judged likely to be a technical artifact of the sequencing pipeline. A few of the identified cytomegalovirus-associated TCR beta chains were confirmed in vitro to be specific for cytomegalovirus antigens. Because some donors lacked HLA typing at each locus, the association tests relied only on the typed subset. In a later analysis, some 18,000 TCR beta sequences were associated with specific HLA alleles at a false discovery rate of 0.05. Sequencing depth was assumed to be roughly uniform across donors in the presence/absence analyses, though that assumption may not hold. The study gave a list of over 150 TCR beta chains associated with cytomegalovirus. The classifier was reported to diagnose cytomegalovirus status with high specificity and sensitivity in both the original and validation cohorts. For the cohort, immune exposure information was limited to CMV serostatus. Most TCR sequences were seen in very few donors, while some public TCRs were found in many individuals. V-gene and J-gene trimming of TCR beta chains was associated with a missense DCLRE1C variant in a later genetic analysis, and the association was replicated in an independent cohort. A later analysis found that HLA-associated TCR beta chains were more clonally expanded and had lower generation probabilities than equally common non-associated chains. In an earlier analysis of some 550 of the donors, most TCR beta V segments were observed in productive rearrangements about 90% or about 30% of the time, broadly matching IMGT annotations. Because counts were too low, seventeen rarely observed V segments, including chromosome 9 orphons, were excluded from the earlier analysis of around 590 of the donors.

V trim: 6 bases; J trim: 7 bases; unmatched bases: 8. The CDR3 goes from the cysteine to the phenylalanine over 14 residues. Only the CDR3 region is kept as DNA, spanning 42 bases read in frame from base 1. Per the germline V gene, SNHLY is the CDR1 and FYNNEI is the CDR2. The cohort was made up of 666 healthy bone marrow donors. At the time of sampling, all cohort members were nominally healthy, though unrecorded immune exposures were likely present. The donor was CMV seronegative and was included in the group of 352 seronegative cohort members. A peripheral blood sample was provided by each donor, and peripheral blood mononuclear cells were used for TCR beta sequencing. Genomic DNA was extracted from the blood cell samples with the Qiagen DNeasy Blood Extraction Kit. To note about this clone: Its recognized antigen is unknown. Within one base of it there is no much larger clone, and no base qualities were kept.

Library prep was done by the immunoSEQ multiplex PCR assay. The multiplex PCR relied on a mix of 60 forward primers for TCR Vbeta segments and 13 reverse primers for TCR Jbeta segments. The CDR3 region of rearranged TCR beta genes was amplified from genomic DNA by a multiplex PCR assay. On the Illumina HiSeq System, the amplified TCR beta libraries were sequenced as 87-base-pair reads. The authors' pipeline ran thus. A later analysis tallied approximately 87 million unique TCR beta chains across the 666 repertoires, and 10 million to 11 million of those chains were shared by two or more donors. To remove PCR and sequencing errors, raw reads were error-corrected and collapsed into unique sequences using a nearest-neighbor algorithm that merged closely related sequences. V, D and J gene segments were assigned by aligning CDR3 sequences to IMGT reference sequences. Each retained sequence needed at least a six-nucleotide match to both a V gene segment and a J gene segment. Rearrangements were called productive when the CDR3 lacked stop codons and stayed in frame with V and J; all others were non-productive. CDR3 was defined by IMGT convention, running from the second conserved V-encoded cysteine to the conserved J-encoded phenylalanine. In an earlier analysis of approximately 590 of the donors, sequences lacking an unambiguous match to a single V gene segment were excluded. An earlier analysis of several hundred of the donors called V segments functional above 56.7% productive rearrangements and segregating when the between-donor standard deviation exceeded 5%. A statistical classification framework was built to diagnose cytomegalovirus status from the catalog of TCR beta chain sequences. In a later analysis, TCR nucleotide sequences were compared against IMGT/GENE-DB human TR gene sequences so that V and J genes could be assigned. Using the TCRdist pipeline, a later analysis assigned CDR3 sequences along with most-parsimonious VDJ recombination scenarios. In a later analysis, every TCR beta chain was defined by the combination of its CDR3 amino acid sequence and its V-gene family, and reads without a unique V-gene family were dropped. A later analysis removed over 500 highly shared, low-generation-probability nucleotide sequences to deal with suspected cross-contamination and a sequencing artifact. A later analysis calculated a clonal expansion index for each public chain from normalized within-repertoire ranks of inferred template counts. Generation probabilities in a later analysis came from a VDJ recombination model fitted to out-of-frame rearrangements, and those results were checked against IGoR. Hypergeometric tests were used in a later analysis to score TCR-TCR, TCR-HLA and TCR-CMV co-occurrence, with a repertoire-size bias correction applied to the TCR pairs. False discovery rates were estimated in a later analysis by permuting HLA or CMV assignments 20 times. In a later analysis, co-occurring TCRs were grouped using DBSCAN, with TCRdist sequence similarity added in when clustering inside HLA-allele-positive subsets. Repertoires with fewer than 30,000 or more than 120,000 public chains, plus five repertoires with anomalous nucleotide sharing, were excluded from co-occurrence clustering. TCRdb's version of the immuneACCESS table is confined to in-frame rearrangements and falls short of the full clone set. An unresolved V gene accounts for under half of the shortfall where checked; the remainder is of unknown origin. V, J and clone size reflect that table, while D and trimming were determined from the DNA. The sample contains about 150,000 clones, 70% to 90% of them found a single time. The ten largest clones capture less than 2% of the sample.

The sample taken for sequencing was PBMCs. The chain is assembled from TRBV2 and TRBJ2-2; 7 junctional bases match TRBD2. This TCR derives from a man aged 35 to 55 in good health and CMV-seronegative. The CDR3 corresponds to CASRGREAGGELFF. The nucleotide sequence reads as follows: TGTGCCAGCAGAGGTCGGGAGGCGGGCGGGGAGCTGTTTTTT.